This T cell receptor (beta chain) was observed in a study of blood T cell repertoires in COVID-19. As for the study in general: Whether acute or convalescent, the COVID-19 samples came from the United States, Italy and Spain. The cDNA or gDNA used as material had been derived from T cells, B-cell-depleted T cells, or PBMCs.

CDR1 is DFQATT, CDR2 SNEGSKA, per germline (reference sequence). The germline V and J ends were trimmed by 3 bases and 0 bases, with 13 bases remaining between them. The CDR3 is made up of 15 amino acids. Original analysis: Estimation of nucleated cell counts was performed using reference gene primer amplification. Assay used: immunoSEQ multiplex PCR; TCRdb lists only in-frame clones, some missing. That table supplies the V and J calls and clone size; D and trimming were determined from the DNA. The sample lists 45,000 to 65,000 clones, roughly 79% occurring once. This chain connects TRBV20-1 to TRBJ2-3; D ambiguous. The specimen was peripheral blood. This receptor was taken from a man in his 60s with acute or convalescent COVID-19. This CDR3 is CSASKSSTSTDTQYF. The CDR3 region has the DNA TGCAGTGCTAGTAAGTCAAGCACTAGCACAGATACGCAGTATTTT.